This TCR beta chain was observed in a study of B cell selection in AIRE deficiency. The repertoire was sequenced with immunoSEQ multiplex PCR; TCRdb's copy has only in-frame clones and lacks some. Among tens of thousands of clones listed, around 90% were seen once. The CDR3 has 13 amino acids. The trim removed 5 bases at V and 4 bases at J, leaving 2 bases unmatched. The germline V gene has CDR1 SGHAT and CDR2 FQDESV (reference sequence). Study-wide findings and caveats: Around 31% of healthy-shared Treg TCRbeta sequences appeared in patient Tconv cells.

Concerning this clone itself: Its antigen remains unknown.

The regulatory T cell sort gate was CD4+CD25hiCD127low/negative. Controls came from healthy donors unrelated to patients. This receptor was taken from a human donor in good health. The material sequenced was CD4+CD25+ Tregs sorted from PBMCs. The chain recombines TRBV11-1 with TRBJ1-1; 9 bases match TRBD1. This CDR3 reads CASSRQGGTEAFF. DNA of the CDR3: TGTGCCAGCAGCAGACAGGGGGGCACTGAAGCTTTCTTT.